This T cell receptor beta chain is from a study of T cell responses to AZD1222 COVID-19 vaccine. TCRdb keeps only in-frame clones here, not all; method: immunoSEQ multiplex PCR. The sample yields some 200,000 clones, roughly 92% seen once. The TCR sequence derives from an adult who received the AZD1222 COVID-19 vaccine. The specimen comprised peripheral blood, sampled 28 days after the second AZD1222 dose.

CDR3 residues: CASSPGGVDNYGYTF. In nucleotides, the CDR3 is TGCGCCAGCAGCCCGGGGGGGGTTGACAACTATGGCTACACCTTC. This chain joins TRBV4-3 and TRBJ1-2, with a weak D call TRBD1 (5 bases). Per the germline V gene, CDR1 is LGHNA and CDR2 is YSLEER. Trimming took off 4 bases at V and 2 bases at J, with 14 bases between the two ends. This CDR3 comprises 15 residues.